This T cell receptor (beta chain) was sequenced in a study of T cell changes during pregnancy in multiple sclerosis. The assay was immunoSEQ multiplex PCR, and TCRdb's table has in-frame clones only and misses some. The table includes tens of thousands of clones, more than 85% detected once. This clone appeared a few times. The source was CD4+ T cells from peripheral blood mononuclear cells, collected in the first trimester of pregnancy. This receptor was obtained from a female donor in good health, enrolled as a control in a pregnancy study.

CDR3 region: CASSPQGGNTIYF. CDR3 nucleotides: TGTGCCAGCAGCCCTCAGGGGGGAAACACCATATATTTT. The chain employs TRBV11-2 and TRBJ1-3, with a weak D call TRBD1 (6 bases). The CDR3 consists of 13 residues. Germline CDR1 reads SGHAT; CDR2 reads FQNNGV. Trimming cost V 5 bases and J 4 bases, with 9 bases left between them.